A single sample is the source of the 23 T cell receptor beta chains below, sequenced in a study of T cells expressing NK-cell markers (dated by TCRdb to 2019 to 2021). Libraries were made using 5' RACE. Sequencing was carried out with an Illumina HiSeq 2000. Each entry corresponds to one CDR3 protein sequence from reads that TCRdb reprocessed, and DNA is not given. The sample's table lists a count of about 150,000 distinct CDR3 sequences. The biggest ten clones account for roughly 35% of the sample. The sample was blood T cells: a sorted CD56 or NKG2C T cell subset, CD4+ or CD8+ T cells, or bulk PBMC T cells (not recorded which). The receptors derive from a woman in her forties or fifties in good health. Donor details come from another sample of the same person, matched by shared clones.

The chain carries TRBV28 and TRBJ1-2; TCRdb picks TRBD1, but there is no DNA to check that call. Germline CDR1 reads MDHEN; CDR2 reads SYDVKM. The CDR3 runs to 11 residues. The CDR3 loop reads CASSPSLYYTF.

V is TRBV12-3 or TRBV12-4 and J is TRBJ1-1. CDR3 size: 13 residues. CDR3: CASSLSQAAEAFF.

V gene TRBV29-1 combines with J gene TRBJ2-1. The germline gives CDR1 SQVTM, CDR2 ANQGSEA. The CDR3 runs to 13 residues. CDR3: CSVETGPYNEQFF.

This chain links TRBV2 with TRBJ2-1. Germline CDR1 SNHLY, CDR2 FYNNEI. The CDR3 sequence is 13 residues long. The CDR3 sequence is CASSEFTGNEQFF. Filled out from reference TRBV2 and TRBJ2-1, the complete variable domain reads EPEVTQTPSHQVTQMGQEVILRCVPISNHLYFYWYRQILGQKVEFLVSFYNNEISEKSEIFDDQFSVERPDGSNFTLKIRSTKLEDSAMYFCASSEFTGNEQFFGPGTRLTVL.

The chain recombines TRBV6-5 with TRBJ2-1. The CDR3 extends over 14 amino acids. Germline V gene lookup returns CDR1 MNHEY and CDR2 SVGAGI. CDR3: CASSYSSYTDEQFF.

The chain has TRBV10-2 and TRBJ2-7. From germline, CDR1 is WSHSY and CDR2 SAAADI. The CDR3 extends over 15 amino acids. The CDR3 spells CASSDHSDDTYEQYF.

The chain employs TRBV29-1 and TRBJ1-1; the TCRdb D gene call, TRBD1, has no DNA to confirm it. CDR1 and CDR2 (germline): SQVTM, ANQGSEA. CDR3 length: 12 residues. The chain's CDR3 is CSAFTGGTEAFF. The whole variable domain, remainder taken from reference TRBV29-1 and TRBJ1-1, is SAVISQKPSRDICQRGTSLTIQCQVDSQVTMMFWYRQQPGQSLTLIATANQGSEATYESGFVIDKFPISRPNLTFSTLTVSNMSPEDSSIYLCSAFTGGTEAFFGQGTRLTVV.

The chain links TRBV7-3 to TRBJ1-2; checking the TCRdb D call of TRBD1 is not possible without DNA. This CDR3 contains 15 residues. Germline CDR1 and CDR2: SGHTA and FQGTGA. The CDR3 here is CASSSSTDRVSGYTF.

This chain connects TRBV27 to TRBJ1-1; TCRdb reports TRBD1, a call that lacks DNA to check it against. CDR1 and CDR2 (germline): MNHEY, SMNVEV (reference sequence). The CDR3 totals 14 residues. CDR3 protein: CASSLWTGETEAFF.

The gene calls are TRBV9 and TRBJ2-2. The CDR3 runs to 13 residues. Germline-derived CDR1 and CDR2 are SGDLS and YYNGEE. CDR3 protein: CASNYENTGELFF.

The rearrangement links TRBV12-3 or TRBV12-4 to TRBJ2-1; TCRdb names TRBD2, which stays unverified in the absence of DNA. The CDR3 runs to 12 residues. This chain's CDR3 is CASSLSAGKQFF.

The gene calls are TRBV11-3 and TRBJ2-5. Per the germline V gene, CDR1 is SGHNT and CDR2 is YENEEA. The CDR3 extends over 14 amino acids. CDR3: CASSSLWSEETQYF.

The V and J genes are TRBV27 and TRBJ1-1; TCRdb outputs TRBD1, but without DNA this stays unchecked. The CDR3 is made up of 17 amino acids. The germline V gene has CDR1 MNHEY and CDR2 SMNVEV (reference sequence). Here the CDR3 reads CASSFLPTGTGATEAFF.

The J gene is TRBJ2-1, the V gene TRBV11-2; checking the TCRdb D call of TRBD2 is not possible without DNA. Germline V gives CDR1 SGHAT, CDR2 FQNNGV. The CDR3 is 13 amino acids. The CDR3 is CASSLASGRARFF.

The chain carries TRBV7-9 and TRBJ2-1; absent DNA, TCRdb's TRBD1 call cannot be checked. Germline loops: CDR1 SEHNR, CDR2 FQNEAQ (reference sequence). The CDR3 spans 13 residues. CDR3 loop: CASPAGQYNEQFF.

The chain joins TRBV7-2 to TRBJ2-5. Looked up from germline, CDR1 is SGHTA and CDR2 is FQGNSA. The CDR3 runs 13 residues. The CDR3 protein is CASSLTVQETQYF.

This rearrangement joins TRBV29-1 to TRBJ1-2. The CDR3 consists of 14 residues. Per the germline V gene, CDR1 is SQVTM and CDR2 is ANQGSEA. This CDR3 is CSVEQQPPNYGYTF.

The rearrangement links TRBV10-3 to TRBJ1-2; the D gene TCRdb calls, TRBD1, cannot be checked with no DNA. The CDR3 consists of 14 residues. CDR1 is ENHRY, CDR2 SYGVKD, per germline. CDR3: CAISEGTSNYGYTF.

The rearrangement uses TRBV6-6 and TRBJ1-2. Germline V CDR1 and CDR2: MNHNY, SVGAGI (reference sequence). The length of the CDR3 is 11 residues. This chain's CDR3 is CASNSHYGYTF.

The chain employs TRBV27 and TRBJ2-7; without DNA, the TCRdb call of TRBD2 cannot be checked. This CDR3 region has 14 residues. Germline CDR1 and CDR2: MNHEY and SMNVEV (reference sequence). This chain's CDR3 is CASSSTSGPYEQYF.

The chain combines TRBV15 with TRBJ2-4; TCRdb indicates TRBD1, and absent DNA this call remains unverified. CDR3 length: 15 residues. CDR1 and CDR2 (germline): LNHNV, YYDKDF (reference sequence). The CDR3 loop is CATSRDRGTKNIQYF.

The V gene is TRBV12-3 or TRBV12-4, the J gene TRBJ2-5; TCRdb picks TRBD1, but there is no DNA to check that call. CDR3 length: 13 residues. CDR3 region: CASIQGAGETQYF.

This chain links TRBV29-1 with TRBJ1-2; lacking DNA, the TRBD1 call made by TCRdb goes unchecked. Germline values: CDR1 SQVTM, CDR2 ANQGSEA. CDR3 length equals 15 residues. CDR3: CSVVGDMLGGYGYTF. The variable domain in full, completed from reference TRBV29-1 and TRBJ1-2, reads SAVISQKPSRDICQRGTSLTIQCQVDSQVTMMFWYRQQPGQSLTLIATANQGSEATYESGFVIDKFPISRPNLTFSTLTVSNMSPEDSSIYLCSVVGDMLGGYGYTFGSGTRLTVV.